Below, 14 T cell receptor beta chains from the same sample are listed, as sequenced in a study of cytomegalovirus exposure and HLA in healthy donors. TCRdb's table, derived via immunoSEQ multiplex PCR, lists solely in-frame clones and lacks some. The table shows 100,000 to 150,000 clones, with 88% occurring only once. The specimen sequenced was PBMCs. The receptors shown here come from a man aged 25-40 years in good health and CMV-seronegative.

V is TRBV11-2 and J is TRBJ2-7, with 11 bases fitting TRBD1. With 4 bases clipped from V and 2 bases from J, the junction kept 10 bases outside the gene matches. The germline V gene has CDR1 SGHAT and CDR2 FQNNGV. This CDR3 contains 17 residues. CDR3 sequence: CASSSLRDRGTPYEQYF. In DNA form, the CDR3 reads TGTGCCAGCAGCTCACTCAGGGACAGGGGGACCCCCTACGAGCAGTACTTC.

J is TRBJ1-3 and V is TRBV7-9; 7 bases are a match to TRBD1. Per the germline V gene, CDR1 is SEHNR and CDR2 is FQNEAQ (reference sequence). There are 16 residues in the CDR3. The ends lost 4 bases at V and 7 bases at J; junction bases unmatched: 13. The CDR3 here is CASSSEGTGDTNTIYF. For the CDR3, the DNA is TGTGCCAGCAGCTCCGAGGGTACAGGGGATACGAACACCATATATTTT. Full variable domain (missing parts from reference TRBV7-9 and TRBJ1-3): DTGVSQNPRHKITKRGQNVTFRCDPISEHNRLYWYRQTLGQGPEFLTYFQNEAQLEKSRLLSDRFSAERPKGSFSTLEIQRTEQGDSAMYLCASSSEGTGDTNTIYFGEGSWLTVV.

This chain links TRBV14 with TRBJ1-5; 7 bases fit TRBD1. CDR3 length equals 13 residues. Germline V lookup: CDR1 SGHDN, CDR2 FVKESK. V shed 3 bases, J shed 14 bases, and the junction held 10 bases outside the gene matches. The CDR3 sequence: CASSHSTGSWKHF. CDR3 DNA sequence: TGTGCCAGCAGCCACTCGACAGGGTCTTGGAAGCATTTT.

The gene calls are TRBV5-8 and TRBJ2-7; possibly TRBD1 for D (6 bases). Trimming removed 4 bases at V and 0 bases at J, with 11 bases between. CDR3 size: 14 residues. Germline values: CDR1 SGHTS, CDR2 YDEGEE. The CDR3 sequence is CASSDYRASYEQYF. DNA of the CDR3: TGTGCCAGCAGCGACTACAGGGCCTCCTACGAGCAGTACTTC.

The chain employs TRBV7-2 and TRBJ2-1, with a tentative D call TRBD2 (6 bases). This CDR3 is 15 amino acids long. The germline V and J ends were trimmed by 6 bases and 3 bases, with 15 bases remaining between them. The germline V gene encodes CDR1 SGHTA and CDR2 FQGNSA. For the CDR3, the DNA is TGTGCCAGCAGGCTGGCCCACGGGAGCTACAATGAGCAGTTCTTC. The encoded protein is CASRLAHGSYNEQFF.

The chain recombines TRBV6-6 with TRBJ1-4; D call uncertain. Between the trimmed V and J ends, which lost 8 bases and 3 bases, there was a span of 13 bases. The germline CDR1 and CDR2 sequences are MNHNY and SVGAGI (reference sequence). The CDR3 is made up of 14 amino acids. CDR3 in amino acids: CASATARANEKLFF. CDR3 DNA: TGTGCCAGCGCCACGGCGAGGGCTAATGAAAAACTGTTTTTT.

The chain recombines TRBV5-6 with TRBJ1-3; possible D gene TRBD1, 6 bases. CDR3 length equals 19 residues. Germline CDR1 SGHDT, CDR2 YYEEEE. The V gene lost 2 bases and the J gene lost 0 bases, with 21 bases spanning the gap. DNA for the CDR3: TGTGCCAGCAGCTTATTCACGAACGCCAGGGGCGACTCTGGAAACACCATATATTTT. Encoded protein: CASSLFTNARGDSGNTIYF.

The V and J genes are TRBV2 and TRBJ1-1; the match to TRBD1 covers 7 bases. The CDR3 totals 13 residues. CDR1 and CDR2 (germline): SNHLY, FYNNEI. V lost 6 bases, J lost 2 bases, and 3 bases stayed unmatched. CDR3 loop: CASRTGYNTEAFF. CDR3 nucleotide sequence: TGTGCCAGCAGGACAGGGTACAACACTGAAGCTTTCTTT.

The chain has TRBV14 and TRBJ2-7, with D possibly TRBD2 on 5 matching bases. CDR1 is SGHDN, CDR2 FVKESK, per germline. Deletions cut 4 bases from V and 4 bases from J, with 14 bases between. CDR3 length: 14 residues. CDR3: CASSRRTEDYEQYF. As DNA, the CDR3 is TGTGCCAGCAGCCGTAGGACTGAAGATTACGAGCAGTACTTC. Drawing the rest from reference TRBV14 and TRBJ2-7, the complete variable domain is EAGVTQFPSHSVIEKGQTVTLRCDPISGHDNLYWYRRVMGKEIKFLLHFVKESKQDESGMPNNRFLAERTGGTYSTLKVQPAELEDSGVYFCASSRRTEDYEQYFGPGTRLTVT.

J is TRBJ2-7 and V is TRBV7-8; 7 bases align to TRBD1. Germline V CDR1 and CDR2: SGHVS, FQNEAQ. The CDR3 sequence is 13 residues long. The V segment lost 4 bases and the J segment 2 bases; nucleotides outside the gene matches: 2. CDR3 sequence (DNA): TGTGCCAGCAGCTCCCAGGGGGCCTACGAGCAGTACTTC. Protein product: CASSSQGAYEQYF.

The chain recombines TRBV5-1 with TRBJ1-2; no clear D. The CDR3 totals 13 residues. V was shortened by 3 bases and J by 3 bases, with 9 bases between the two germline ends. Per the germline V gene, CDR1 is SGHRS and CDR2 is YFSETQ. The CDR3 coding sequence is TGCGCCAGCAGCTATGACGGGGACTATGGCTACACCTTC. Translated: CASSYDGDYGYTF.

The chain employs TRBV4-1 and TRBJ2-5; D is unresolved. The CDR3 loop spans 14 amino acids. Trimming removed 1 base at V and 5 bases at J, with 11 bases between. Per germline, CDR1 MGHRA and CDR2 YSYEKL. The CDR3 DNA is TGCGCCAGCAGCCAAGTTTTGTTGCGTGAGACCCAGTACTTC. Its translation is CASSQVLLRETQYF.

The chain carries TRBV4-1 and TRBJ1-1; 7 bases are a match to TRBD1. The CDR3 runs to 13 residues. From germline, CDR1 is MGHRA and CDR2 YSYEKL. Losses at the gene ends were 2 bases for V and 8 bases for J; bases not matched to a gene: 5. The CDR3 loop reads CASSQPRGEEAFF. CDR3 nucleotides: TGCGCCAGCAGCCAACCCAGGGGGGAAGAAGCTTTCTTT.

This chain links TRBV4-1 with TRBJ2-1; 9 bases line up with TRBD2. The germline CDR1 and CDR2 sequences are MGHRA and YSYEKL. J lost 5 bases, V lost 1 base, and 15 bases had no gene match. This CDR3 spans 19 amino acids. The CDR3 reads CASSQVGLAGPTAHNEQFF. CDR3 in DNA: TGCGCCAGCAGCCAAGTCGGCCTAGCGGGACCGACGGCCCACAATGAGCAGTTCTTC.